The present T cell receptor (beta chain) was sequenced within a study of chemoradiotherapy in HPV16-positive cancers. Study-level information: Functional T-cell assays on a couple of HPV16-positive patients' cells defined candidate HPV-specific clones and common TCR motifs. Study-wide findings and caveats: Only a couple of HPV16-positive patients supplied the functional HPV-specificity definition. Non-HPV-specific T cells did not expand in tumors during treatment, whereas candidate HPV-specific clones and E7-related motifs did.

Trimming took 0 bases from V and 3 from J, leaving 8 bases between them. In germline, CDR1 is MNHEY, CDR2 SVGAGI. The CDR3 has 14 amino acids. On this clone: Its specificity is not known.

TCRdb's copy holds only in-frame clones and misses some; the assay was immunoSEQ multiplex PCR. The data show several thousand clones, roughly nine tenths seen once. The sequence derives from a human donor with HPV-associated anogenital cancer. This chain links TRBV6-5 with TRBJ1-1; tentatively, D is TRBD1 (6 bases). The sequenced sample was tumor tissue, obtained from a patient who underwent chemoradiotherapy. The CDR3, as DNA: TGTGCCAGCAGTTACTCTAGGGGGGACACTGAAGCTTTCTTT. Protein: CASSYSRGDTEAFF.